Each of the 32 T cell receptor beta chains below was sequenced from the same sample in a study of beta chain features in type 1 diabetes. Of the isolated RNA, all was reverse transcribed, and so the sequenced material was expressed TCRB transcripts. Produced via immunoSEQ multiplex PCR; TCRdb's table is partial and in-frame only. The data contain 60,000 or so clones, roughly 60% of them singletons. The sequencing sample was made of Tregs from blood. The origin of the receptors is a young woman in good health.

The chain uses TRBV7-2 and TRBJ1-5; D is unresolved. This CDR3 spans 13 amino acids. V gave up 5 bases and J gave up 1 base, with 6 bases separating them. Looked up from germline, CDR1 is SGHTA and CDR2 is FQGNSA. The CDR3 loop is CASSPFSNQPQHF. The CDR3 DNA reads as TGTGCCAGCAGCCCTTTCAGCAATCAGCCCCAGCATTTT.

V gene TRBV9 combines with J gene TRBJ2-1; 7 bases line up with TRBD1. Trimming at V came to 4 bases and at J to 4 bases, leaving 11 bases not matched to a gene. In germline, CDR1 is SGDLS, CDR2 YYNGEE. This CDR3 region has 16 residues. In DNA form, the CDR3 reads TGTGCCAGCAGCAAGAGACAGGGAGAGGGATACAATGAGCAGTTCTTC. It encodes CASSKRQGEGYNEQFF.

This clone was counted only a few times. The chain couples TRBV20-1 to TRBJ2-5; maybe TRBD2 (6 bases). Germline CDR1 DFQATT, CDR2 SNEGSKA (reference sequence). The CDR3 length is 11 residues. V lost 4 bases and J lost 8, with 11 bases in between. The CDR3 reads CSAKGTLTQYF. DNA of the CDR3: TGCAGTGCTAAAGGGACTCTTACCCAGTACTTC.

J is TRBJ2-1 and V is TRBV6-6, with D tentatively TRBD2 (6 bases). Per the germline V gene, CDR1 is MNHNY and CDR2 is SVGAGI (reference sequence). The V and J ends lost 8 bases and 4 bases respectively, with 15 bases between them. The CDR3 has 14 amino acids. Here the CDR3 reads CASLMGRLYNEQFF. In nucleotides, the CDR3 is TGTGCCAGCCTCATGGGGAGGCTGTACAATGAGCAGTTCTTC.

The rearrangement uses TRBV5-6 and TRBJ2-5, with 9 bases that match TRBD1. CDR3 size: 14 residues. Trimming took 5 bases from V and 5 from J; bases not matched to a gene: 7. Per the germline V gene, CDR1 is SGHDT and CDR2 is YYEEEE. The CDR3 coding sequence is TGTGCCAGCAGTTTGACAGGGGGAGGGGAGACCCAGTACTTC. Its protein is CASSLTGGGETQYF.

This clone was counted between two and nine times. The rearrangement joins TRBV5-1 to TRBJ1-2, with TRBD1 matching 10 bases. Germline V gives CDR1 SGHRS, CDR2 YFSETQ. V dropped 3 bases and J dropped 8; count of bases not matched to a gene: 7. This CDR3 region has 14 residues. DNA of the CDR3: TGCGCCAGCAGCTCCGGGACAGGGGAAGGAGGCTACACCTTC. As protein: CASSSGTGEGGYTF.

The table lists this clone with a count of one. The chain is built from TRBV6-5 and TRBJ1-5, with D possibly TRBD1 on 6 matching bases. Per germline, CDR1 MNHEY and CDR2 SVGAGI. The CDR3 has 14 amino acids. Trimming left V 6 bases short and J 3 bases short, with 12 bases between. The CDR3 sequence: CASSRQEINQPQHF. DNA for the CDR3: TGTGCCAGCAGCCGACAGGAGATCAATCAGCCCCAGCATTTT.

The chain joins TRBV4-1 to TRBJ1-4; tentative D call: TRBD1 (5 bases). Germline assignment: CDR1 MGHRA and CDR2 YSYEKL. V was pared by 4 bases and J by 7 bases, with 19 bases between. This CDR3 comprises 16 residues. CDR3 protein: CASSRASTGTAEKLFF. The CDR3 bases are TGCGCCAGCAGCCGAGCAAGTACGGGGACTGCTGAAAAACTGTTTTTT.

This clone was observed a handful of times. The chain is built from TRBV7-2 and TRBJ2-1, with 8 positions matching TRBD2. The V gene's germline CDR1 is SGHTA and CDR2 FQGNSA. The CDR3 is 15 residues long. Trimming cost V 5 bases and J 3 bases; bases outside gene matches: 6. Here the CDR3 DNA reads TGTGCCAGCAGCCCGAGGACTAGCAGCTACAATGAGCAGTTCTTC. It translates to CASSPRTSSYNEQFF. The entire variable domain, with the rest obtained from reference TRBV7-2 and TRBJ2-1, is as follows: GAGVSQSPSNKVTEKGKDVELRCDPISGHTALYWYRQSLGQGLEFLIYFQGNSAPDKSGLPSDRFSAERTGGSVSTLTIQRTQQEDSAVYLCASSPRTSSYNEQFFGPGTRLTVL.

This clone was picked up a small number of times. This sequence joins TRBV27 and TRBJ1-4; no clear D. V was pared by 6 bases and J by 0 bases, with 14 bases between. The CDR3 totals 16 residues. Germline CDR1 reads MNHEY; CDR2 reads SMNVEV (reference sequence). CDR3 in amino acids: CASRKAGGTTNEKLFF. CDR3 in DNA: TGTGCCAGCAGAAAAGCTGGAGGAACAACTAATGAAAAACTGTTTTTT.

This clone was seen just once. The chain combines TRBV4-1 with TRBJ1-1, with 7 bases aligning to TRBD1. The ends lost 2 bases at V and 9 bases at J; junction bases unmatched: 9. The CDR3 is 14 amino acids. Germline assignment: CDR1 MGHRA and CDR2 YSYEKL. CDR3 nucleotide sequence: TGCGCCAGCAGCCAACCGGGACAGTTAGACCAAGCTTTCTTT. Protein: CASSQPGQLDQAFF.

This clone was detected a few times. The chain combines TRBV19 with TRBJ2-7; 11 positions match TRBD2. The J segment lost 4 bases and the V segment lost 6 bases, leaving 11 bases of the junction unmatched. The CDR3 totals 16 residues. Germline loops: CDR1 LNHDA, CDR2 SQIVND (reference sequence). CDR3 DNA: TGTGCCAGTAGCGAACTCGGGACTAGCGGAAAATACGAGCAGTACTTC. This translates into CASSELGTSGKYEQYF.

A few counts support this clone. V is TRBV25-1 and J is TRBJ2-5; 10 bases line up with TRBD2. The CDR3 covers 15 residues. CDR1 is MGHDK, CDR2 SYGVNS, per germline. With 3 bases clipped from V and 5 bases from J, the junction kept 6 bases outside the gene matches. CDR3 DNA: TGTGCCAGCAGTGAGAGGCTAGCGGGAGTGGAGACCCAGTACTTC. Amino acid sequence: CASSERLAGVETQYF.

This chain uses TRBV18 with TRBJ1-1, with D possibly TRBD1 on 5 matching bases. The CDR3 length is 16 residues. The germline V gene encodes CDR1 KGHSH and CDR2 LQKENI. V was shortened by 3 bases and J by 0 bases, with 14 bases between the two germline ends. CDR3 protein: CASSPPQGPMNTEAFF. CDR3 DNA: TGTGCCAGCTCACCTCCCCAGGGCCCCATGAACACTGAAGCTTTCTTT.

This chain uses TRBV7-9 with TRBJ2-5, with D hard to call. The J call may be mistaken, given a closer DNA end match to TRBJ2-7. Germline CDR1 and CDR2: SEHNR and FQNEAQ (reference sequence). CDR3 length: 14 amino acids. CDR3: CASSLTEPHYEQYF. The CDR3 DNA reads as TGTGCCAGCAGCTTAACGGAGCCTCACTACGAGCAGTACTTC.

V gene TRBV9 combines with J gene TRBJ2-4; 13 bases map to TRBD2. The CDR3 is 16 amino acids. Germline trimming cut 6 bases from V and 2 bases from J; bases unmatched to any gene: 5. Germline V gene sequence: CDR1 SGDLS, CDR2 YYNGEE. The CDR3 DNA reads as TGTGCCAGCACCTGGACTAGCGGGAGAACCAAAAACATTCAGTACTTC. Translation gives CASTWTSGRTKNIQYF.

A few counts support this clone. The genes are TRBV5-5 and TRBJ2-5; TRBD1 matches 7 bases. CDR1 and CDR2 from the germline V gene are SGHKS and YYEKEE (reference sequence). The CDR3 runs 14 residues. The J segment lost 4 bases and the V segment lost 3 bases, leaving 6 bases of the junction unmatched. The CDR3 DNA reads TGTGCCAGCAGCTCCGGACAGGTCCCAGAGACCCAGTACTTC. Translating gives CASSSGQVPETQYF.

The J gene is TRBJ2-1, the V gene TRBV7-9; possibly TRBD1 for D (6 bases). Per germline, CDR1 SEHNR and CDR2 FQNEAQ (reference sequence). The CDR3 covers 14 residues. Trimming removed 5 bases at V and 3 bases at J, with 11 bases between. CDR3 protein: CASSPTGNYNEQFF. The CDR3 region has the DNA TGTGCCAGCAGCCCTACAGGGAACTACAATGAGCAGTTCTTC.

This clone was detected only a few times. The V gene is TRBV5-1, the J gene TRBJ2-1; 7 bases agree with TRBD1. Germline V lookup: CDR1 SGHRS, CDR2 YFSETQ. There are 15 residues in the CDR3. With 4 bases clipped from V and 1 base from J, the junction kept 5 bases outside the gene matches. Here the CDR3 reads CASSPGTASYNEQFF. DNA of the CDR3: TGCGCCAGCAGCCCCGGGACAGCTTCCTACAATGAGCAGTTCTTC.

The chain uses TRBV30 and TRBJ2-1; 7 positions agree with TRBD2. The CDR3 contains 13 residues. Germline loops: CDR1 GTSNPN, CDR2 SVGIG (reference sequence). Trimming removed 1 base from V and 10 bases from J; junction bases left unmatched: 7. CDR3 sequence: CAWSEGSSGEQFF. The CDR3 nucleotides are TGTGCCTGGAGTGAAGGGAGTAGCGGGGAGCAGTTCTTC. Full variable domain (outside the CDR3, taken from reference TRBV30 and TRBJ2-1): SQTIHQWPATLVQPVGSPLSLECTVEGTSNPNLYWYRQAAGRGLQLLFYSVGIGQISSEVPQNLSASRPQDRQFILSSKKLLLSDSGFYLCAWSEGSSGEQFFGPGTRLTVL.

The chain links TRBV5-5 to TRBJ2-1; possibly TRBD2 for D (5 bases). Deletions cut 2 bases from V and 3 bases from J, with 12 bases between. In germline, CDR1 is SGHKS, CDR2 YYEKEE (reference sequence). This CDR3 spans 15 amino acids. The CDR3 loop reads CASSLGGSGYNEQFF. The CDR3 region has the DNA TGTGCCAGCAGCTTAGGCGGGTCCGGCTACAATGAGCAGTTCTTC.

The J gene is TRBJ2-1, the V gene TRBV7-3; 10 bases agree with TRBD2. CDR3 size: 14 residues. Germline V gene lookup returns CDR1 SGHTA and CDR2 FQGTGA. V shed 5 bases, J shed 7 bases, and the junction held 5 bases outside the gene matches. The DNA of the CDR3 is TGTGCCAGCAGCCCTAGCGGGGGCCCGAATGAGCAGTTCTTC. Its protein is CASSPSGGPNEQFF.

The V call is TRBV19, the J call TRBJ2-7; D perhaps matches TRBD2 (6 bases). The CDR3 consists of 13 residues. In germline, CDR1 is LNHDA, CDR2 SQIVND (reference sequence). V lost 6 bases to trimming and J lost 4 bases, with 13 bases between them. The CDR3 reads CASRGAGGYEQYF. The CDR3 nucleotides read TGTGCCAGTAGGGGCGCAGGAGGGTACGAGCAGTACTTC. The full variable domain, rest sourced from reference TRBV19 and TRBJ2-7, is DGGITQSPKYLFRKEGQNVTLSCEQNLNHDAMYWYRQDPGQGLRLIYYSQIVNDFQKGDIAEGYSVSREKKESFPLTVTSAQKNPTAFYLCASRGAGGYEQYFGPGTRLTVT.

The genes are TRBV23-1 and TRBJ1-4, with TRBD1 matching over 9 bases. TRBV23-1 qualifies as an ORF whose function is uncertain. The CDR3 contains 15 residues. The V gene end was trimmed by 3 bases and the J gene end by 8 bases; junction bases not matched to a gene: 7. The CDR3 coding sequence is TGCGCCAGCAGTCACCCCGGGACAGGGAAGGAAAAACTGTTTTTT. It encodes CASSHPGTGKEKLFF.

Only one count was recorded for this clone. The chain is built from TRBV6-5 and TRBJ1-4; weak D call: TRBD1 (6 bases). The CDR3 extends over 14 amino acids. From germline, CDR1 is MNHEY and CDR2 SVGAGI. Trimming removed 7 bases from V and 8 bases from J, with 17 bases in between. CDR3 loop: CASTASDSREKLFF. The CDR3 region has the DNA TGTGCCAGCACCGCCTCGGACAGCCGGGAAAAACTGTTTTTT.

The count of this clone is one. This chain links TRBV7-9 with TRBJ2-5; perhaps TRBD2 as D (5 bases). Per germline, CDR1 SEHNR and CDR2 FQNEAQ (reference sequence). The germline V and J ends were trimmed by 5 bases and 4 bases, with 17 bases remaining between them. This CDR3 is 15 amino acids long. The CDR3 sequence: CASSLRVGVPETQYF. The CDR3 nucleotides are TGTGCCAGCAGCCTCCGCGTGGGAGTCCCAGAGACCCAGTACTTC.

The chain links TRBV19 to TRBJ2-5, with D hard to call. The DNA end is a closer match to TRBJ2-7, so the J assignment may be wrong. The CDR3 contains 13 residues. Germline lookup yields CDR1 LNHDA and CDR2 SQIVND (reference sequence). In DNA form, the CDR3 reads TGTGCCAGTAGTAGTATCCTATTCTACGAGCAGTACTTC. Translation: CASSSILFYEQYF.

This clone was observed a few times. V and J are TRBV5-1 and TRBJ1-6; D unclear. CDR1 and CDR2 from the germline V gene are SGHRS and YFSETQ. Trimming shortened V by 2 bases and J by 7 bases, and 10 bases separated the two germline ends. This CDR3 comprises 14 residues. The CDR3 sequence: CASSFGEWNSPLHF. The CDR3 DNA is TGCGCCAGCAGCTTCGGGGAGTGGAATTCACCCCTCCACTTT.

This chain joins TRBV19 and TRBJ2-3, with 13 bases matching TRBD2. Losses at the gene ends were 5 bases for V and 5 bases for J; bases not matched to a gene: 7. This CDR3 has 16 residues. CDR1 LNHDA and CDR2 SQIVND come from the germline V gene (reference sequence). The CDR3 reads CASSPTSGGAGDTQYF. DNA of the CDR3: TGTGCCAGTAGTCCTACTAGCGGGGGGGCGGGAGATACGCAGTATTTT.

The chain links TRBV9 to TRBJ2-7; TRBD2 matches 11 bases. CDR1 SGDLS and CDR2 YYNGEE come from the germline V gene. Losses at the gene ends were 4 bases for V and 3 bases for J; bases not matched to a gene: 9. The CDR3 runs 16 residues. The CDR3 reads CASSPGGLAGGYEQYF. The DNA of the CDR3 is TGTGCCAGCAGCCCAGGGGGTCTAGCGGGGGGCTACGAGCAGTACTTC.

The chain has TRBV7-9 and TRBJ2-2, with D perhaps matching TRBD1 (5 bases). The CDR3 runs to 16 residues. Germline V CDR1 and CDR2: SEHNR, FQNEAQ (reference sequence). Trimming stripped 6 bases from V and 0 bases from J, with 14 bases between. The DNA of the CDR3 is TGTGCCAGCAGGGTGGGGCTTCCCGCGAACACCGGGGAGCTGTTTTTT. This codes for CASRVGLPANTGELFF.

The chain is built from TRBV21-1 and TRBJ1-6; whether TRBD1, the table's D call, matches the DNA was not checked. TRBV21-1 is designated a pseudogene. The CDR3 is 14 amino acids. Written as DNA, the CDR3 is TGTGCCAGCAGCATGGACAGGGGTAATTCACCCCTCCACTTT. Translation: CASSMDRGNSPLHF.